This T cell receptor (beta chain) is from a study of synovial regulatory T cells in juvenile arthritis. Study background: Treatments: a few naive, several methotrexate, one methotrexate plus infliximab, one unknown.

Points from the study as a whole: CDR3 overlap with synovial Tregs was higher for iaTregs than other blood Tregs.

Per the germline V gene, CDR1 is KGHSH and CDR2 is LQKENI. The CDR3 spans 14 residues. Only the protein is on record. In the case of this clone: The antigen remains undetermined.

Patients were aged median approximately 11 years with disease lasting median about 7 years. Assay used: immunoSEQ multiplex PCR; TCRdb lists only in-frame clones, some missing. This sample's table has 8,000 to 10,000 clones. Specimen: Treg cells from blood. Subset reported: remaining (HLA-DR-negative) circulating blood Treg cells. The chain uses TRBV18 and TRBJ2-7; the TCRdb call, TRBD1, lacks DNA for checking. The receptor's source is a donor aged 2 to 35 with juvenile idiopathic arthritis. CDR3 region: CASSPKTGNYEQYF.